Listed here are 5 T cell receptor beta chains from one sample, sequenced in a study of CD8 T cells in ankylosing spondylitis. TCRdb independently ran MiXCR on the 5' RACE reads; one entry per CDR3 protein. In the table there are roughly 200,000 distinct CDR3 sequences, around 13% of which are singletons. Sequencing input: blood, either unsorted or a sorted T cell fraction (not recorded which). The receptors come from a male donor with ankylosing spondylitis or in good health (not recorded which).

The chain recombines TRBV29-1 with TRBJ1-1; D gene ambiguous. Germline CDR1 SQVTM, CDR2 ANQGSEA. The CDR3 totals 15 residues. The V and J ends lost 0 bases and 0 bases respectively, with 11 bases between them. The CDR3 region is CSVEEVSAMNTEAFF. The CDR3 DNA reads as TGCAGCGTTGAAGAGGTATCAGCAATGAACACTGAAGCTTTCTTT.

This clonotype was counted only a few times. The chain combines TRBV9 with TRBJ2-7; no firm D call. Germline-derived CDR1 and CDR2 are SGDLS and YYNGEE. The CDR3 length is 16 residues. V was clipped by 0 bases and J by 1 base, with 14 bases between them. Written as DNA, the CDR3 is TGTGCCAGCAGCGTAGGAAGCAACAGAGATTCCTACGAGCAGTACTTC. Protein sequence: CASSVGSNRDSYEQYF.

The gene calls are TRBV12-3 or TRBV12-4 and TRBJ2-1; D is perhaps TRBD2 (5 bases). CDR3 length equals 12 residues. V was clipped by 11 bases and J by 5 bases, with 13 bases between them. In nucleotides, the CDR3 is TGTGCCGTCGAGCGGATTGACAATGAGCAGTTCTTC. Amino acid sequence: CAVERIDNEQFF.

A few counts support this clonotype. The chain uses TRBV6-5 and TRBJ1-2; no clear D gene. The CDR3 loop spans 14 amino acids. The V end was cut by 4 bases, the J end by 7 bases, with 16 bases between. The germline V gene encodes CDR1 MNHEY and CDR2 SVGAGI. The CDR3 protein is CASSFRTAGFGYTF. In nucleotides, the CDR3 is TGTGCCAGCAGTTTCCGAACAGCGGGGTTTGGCTACACCTTC.

This clonotype was picked up many times. The chain has TRBV12-3 or TRBV12-4 and TRBJ2-1, with D unresolved. The CDR3 length is 11 residues. The V end was cut by 7 bases, the J end by 7 bases, with 8 bases between. CDR3 protein: CASTMNNEQFF. CDR3 nucleotides: TGTGCCAGCACCATGAATAATGAGCAGTTCTTC.